These T cell receptor beta chains were read from a single sample in a study of beta chain features in type 1 diabetes. TCRdb keeps only in-frame clones here, not all; method: immunoSEQ multiplex PCR. The repertoire holds hundreds of thousands of clones, with around 28% as singletons. The sequencing sample was made of naive CD4+ T cells from blood. The receptor source for this set is a man aged 18 to 30 in good health. The CDR3 runs from the conserved cysteine through the conserved F or W. The order of the fields is D gene, V gene, clone size, J gene, CDR3 protein, CDR3 DNA. D genes are given only for firm matches. Expanded clones get a size class; other rows say once, few or many, or leave the size out.

-	TRBV7-9	once	TRBJ2-1	CASSASTGVENEQFF	TGTGCCAGCAGCGCCTCGACAGGTGTTGAGAATGAGCAGTTCTTC
TRBD1	TRBV30	-	TRBJ2-5	CAWTRDRRQETQYF	TGTGCCTGGACTAGGGACAGGAGGCAAGAGACCCAGTACTTC
-	TRBV4-1	-	TRBJ1-2	CASSQPGGRSGYTF	TGCGCCAGCAGCCAACCCGGGGGGAGGAGTGGCTACACCTTC
-	TRBV29-1	-	TRBJ2-3	CSVAGAVIPDTQYF	TGCAGCGTTGCAGGGGCAGTTATCCCAGATACGCAGTATTTT
-	TRBV30	-	TRBJ2-7	CAWSVRVKDEQYF	TGTGCCTGGAGTGTTCGAGTTAAGGACGAGCAGTACTTC
TRBD1	TRBV29-1	-	TRBJ2-5	CSEGTGQETQYF	TGCAGCGAGGGGACAGGTCAAGAGACCCAGTACTTC
TRBD2	TRBV30	-	TRBJ2-7	CAWRVGLAGPYEQYF	TGTGCCTGGAGGGTCGGACTAGCGGGACCCTACGAGCAGTACTTC
-	TRBV7-9	-	TRBJ2-7	CASSSRTDEQYF	TGTGCCAGCAGCTCCCGGACAGACGAGCAGTACTTC
-	TRBV9	-	TRBJ2-1	CASSAFNEQFF	TGTGCCAGCAGCGCCTTTAATGAGCAGTTCTTC
-	TRBV4-1	-	TRBJ2-3	CASSQFDVADTQYF	TGCGCCAGCAGCCAGTTCGACGTTGCGGATACGCAGTATTTT
-	TRBV7-9	few	TRBJ2-3	CASSTAVSTDTQYF	TGTGCCAGCAGCACAGCGGTTAGCACAGATACGCAGTATTTT
-	TRBV9	few	TRBJ2-2	CASSVMGLGVYTGELFF	TGTGCCAGCAGCGTCATGGGACTTGGTGTGTACACCGGGGAGCTGTTTTTT
-	TRBV13	few	TRBJ2-7	CASSQAGSSYEQYF	TGTGCCAGCAGCCAGGCGGGATCCTCCTACGAGCAGTACTTC
-	TRBV2	few	TRBJ2-7	CASSDGTGTYEQYF	TGTGCCAGCAGTGACGGGACTGGCACCTACGAGCAGTACTTC
-	TRBV4-1	-	TRBJ2-3	CASRQHNVDTQYF	TGCGCCAGCAGGCAACACAACGTTGATACGCAGTATTTT
TRBD2	TRBV10-3	few	TRBJ2-1	CAIRTSDYNEQFF	TGTGCCATCAGAACTAGCGACTACAATGAGCAGTTCTTC
TRBD2	TRBV4-2	few	TRBJ2-3	CASSHGLADTSTDTQYF	TGTGCCAGCAGCCACGGACTAGCTGATACTAGCACAGATACGCAGTATTTT
-	TRBV7-9	few	TRBJ2-3	CASSPGGDTQYF	TGTGCCAGCAGCCCGGGCGGGGATACGCAGTATTTT
-	TRBV15	few	TRBJ1-3	CATSTRAGNTIYF	TGTGCCACCAGCACCAGGGCTGGAAACACCATATATTTT
-	TRBV5-1	-	TRBJ1-1	CASSLSGREGTEAFF	TGCGCCAGCAGCTTATCCGGACGGGAGGGCACTGAAGCTTTCTTT
-	TRBV20-1	-	TRBJ1-4	CSVKGREKLFF	TGCAGTGTGAAAGGGAGGGAAAAACTGTTTTTT
TRBD1	TRBV19	-	TRBJ2-2	CASTSTRTGPGELFF	TGTGCCAGTACCTCCACTCGGACAGGTCCTGGGGAGCTGTTTTTT